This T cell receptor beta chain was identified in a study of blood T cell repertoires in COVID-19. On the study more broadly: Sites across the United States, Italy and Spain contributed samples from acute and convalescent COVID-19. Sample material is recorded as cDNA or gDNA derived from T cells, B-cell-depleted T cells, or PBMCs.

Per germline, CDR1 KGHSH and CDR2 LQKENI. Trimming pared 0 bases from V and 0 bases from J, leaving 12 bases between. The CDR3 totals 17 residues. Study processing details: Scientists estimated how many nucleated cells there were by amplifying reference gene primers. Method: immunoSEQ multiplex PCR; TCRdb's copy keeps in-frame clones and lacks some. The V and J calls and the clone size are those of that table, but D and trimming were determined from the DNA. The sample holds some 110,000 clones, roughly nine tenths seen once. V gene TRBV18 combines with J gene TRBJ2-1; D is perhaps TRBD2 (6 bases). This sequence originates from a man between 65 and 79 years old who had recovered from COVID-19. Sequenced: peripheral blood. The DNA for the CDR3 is TGTGCCAGCTCACCACCGATCGGGGGTGGCTCCTACAATGAGCAGTTCTTC. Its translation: CASSPPIGGGSYNEQFF.